This T cell receptor (beta chain) was identified in a study of identical twins. Broader study findings: While abundant cord blood beta clonotypes carried fewer insertions, memory repertoires showed no such pattern. Beta out-of-frame sequences showed weaker excess twin sharing.

Carrying unique molecular identifiers, the cDNA also gained a universal primer site through template switching. TCRdb analysed the 5' RACE reads with MiXCR anew, one entry per CDR3 protein. The table lists approximately 470,000 distinct CDR3 sequences, 11% to 15% of them singletons. Trimming took 0 bases from V and 6 from J, leaving 12 bases between them. Germline lookup yields CDR1 SGHRS and CDR2 YFSETQ. The CDR3 length is 14 residues. This clonotype has a handful of counts. Its antigen is still unknown. These data were likewise used in another study, on yellow fever vaccine responses in identical twins.

The genes are TRBV5-1 and TRBJ1-2; D ambiguous. The specimen sequenced was CD4+ T cells sorted from blood. This receptor was obtained from a woman in her late teens or twenties in good health. CDR3 residues: CASSLERGSDGYTF. CDR3 sequence (DNA): TGCGCCAGCAGCTTGGAACGCGGAAGCGATGGCTACACCTTC.